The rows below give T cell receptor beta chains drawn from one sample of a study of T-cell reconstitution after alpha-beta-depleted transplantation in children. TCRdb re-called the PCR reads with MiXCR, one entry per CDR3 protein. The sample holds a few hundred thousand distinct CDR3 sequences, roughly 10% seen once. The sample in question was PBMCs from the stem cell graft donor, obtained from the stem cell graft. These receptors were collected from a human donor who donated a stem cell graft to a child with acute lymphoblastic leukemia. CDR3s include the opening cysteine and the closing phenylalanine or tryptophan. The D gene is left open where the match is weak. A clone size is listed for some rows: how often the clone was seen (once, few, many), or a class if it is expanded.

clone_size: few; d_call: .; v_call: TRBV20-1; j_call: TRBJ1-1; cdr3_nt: TGCAGTGCTAGAAGGCCGAGCTACACTGAAGCTTTCTTT; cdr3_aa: CSARRPSYTEAFF
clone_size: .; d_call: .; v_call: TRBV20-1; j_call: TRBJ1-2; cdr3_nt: TGCAGTGCTAGAGATTTAACTGATCGCTATGGCTACACCTTC; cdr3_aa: CSARDLTDRYGYTF
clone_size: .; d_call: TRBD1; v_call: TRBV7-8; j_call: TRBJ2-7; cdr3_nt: TGTGCCAGCAGCCTACAATCTCCGGGACAGGGGTACGAGCAGTACTTC; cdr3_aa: CASSLQSPGQGYEQYF
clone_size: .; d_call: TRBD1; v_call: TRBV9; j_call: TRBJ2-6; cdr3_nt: TGTGCCAGCAGGTCAGGGGGCCCAAGCTCTGGGGCCAACGTCCTGACTTTC; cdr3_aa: CASRSGGPSSGANVLTF
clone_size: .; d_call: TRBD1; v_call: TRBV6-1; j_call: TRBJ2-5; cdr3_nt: TGTGCCAGCAGTACCGCCCCGACAGGGGGAGGGGAGACCCAGTACTTC; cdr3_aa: CASSTAPTGGGETQYF
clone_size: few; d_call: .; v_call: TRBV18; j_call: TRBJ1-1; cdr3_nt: TGTGCCAGCTCACCACAGGCTCGGACTGAAGCTTTCTTT; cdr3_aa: CASSPQARTEAFF
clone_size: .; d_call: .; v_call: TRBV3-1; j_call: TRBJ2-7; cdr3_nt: TGTGCCAGCAGCCAAGAGTCCGGGGCTTCCTACGAGCAGTACTTC; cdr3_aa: CASSQESGASYEQYF
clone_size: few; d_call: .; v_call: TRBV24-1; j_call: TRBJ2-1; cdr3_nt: TGTGCCACCAGTGGGGGACCCTACAATGAGCAGTTCTTC; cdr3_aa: CATSGGPYNEQFF
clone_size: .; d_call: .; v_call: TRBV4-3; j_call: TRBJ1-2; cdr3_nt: TGCGCCAGCAGCGCCTGGGACTATGGCTACACCTTC; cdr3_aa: CASSAWDYGYTF
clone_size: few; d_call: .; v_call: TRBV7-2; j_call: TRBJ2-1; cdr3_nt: TGTGCCAGCAGCCCCCGGAGCCCGGACAATGAGCAGTTCTTC; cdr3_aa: CASSPRSPDNEQFF
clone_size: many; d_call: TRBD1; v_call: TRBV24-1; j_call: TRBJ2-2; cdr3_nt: TGTGCCACCAGTGATCCCAGACAGGGGTCTAAAACCGGGGAGCTGTTTTTT; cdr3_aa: CATSDPRQGSKTGELFF
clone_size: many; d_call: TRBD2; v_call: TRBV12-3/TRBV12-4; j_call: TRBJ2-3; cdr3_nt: TGTGCCAGCACACCGGGGACTAGCGGGGGCACAGATACGCAGTATTTT; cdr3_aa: CASTPGTSGGTDTQYF
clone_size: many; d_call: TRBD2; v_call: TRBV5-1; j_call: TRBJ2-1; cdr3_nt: TGCGCCAGCAGCTTGGGCGGGGGAGGCTACAATGAGCAGTTCTTC; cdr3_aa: CASSLGGGGYNEQFF
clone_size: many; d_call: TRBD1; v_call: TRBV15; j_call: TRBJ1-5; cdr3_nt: TGTGCCACCAGCAGAGATATGGGACAGAATAGCAATCAGCCCCAGCATTTT; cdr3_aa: CATSRDMGQNSNQPQHF
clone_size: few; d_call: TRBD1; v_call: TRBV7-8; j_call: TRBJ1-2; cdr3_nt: TGTGCCAGCAGTCAGGGGGTACTTAACTATGGCTACACCTTC; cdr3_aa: CASSQGVLNYGYTF
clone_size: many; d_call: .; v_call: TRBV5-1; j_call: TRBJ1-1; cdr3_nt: TGCGCCAGCAGCCCGGAACCGACAGGGAACACTGAAGCTTTCTTT; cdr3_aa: CASSPEPTGNTEAFF
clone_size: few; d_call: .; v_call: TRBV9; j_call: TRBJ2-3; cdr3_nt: TGTGCCAGCAGCGTGACTAGTTTGAGTACAGATACGCAGTATTTT; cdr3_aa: CASSVTSLSTDTQYF
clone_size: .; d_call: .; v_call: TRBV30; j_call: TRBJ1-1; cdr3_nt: TGTGCCTGGAGGGGCGGACAGCTTGAAGCTTTCTTT; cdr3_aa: CAWRGGQLEAFF
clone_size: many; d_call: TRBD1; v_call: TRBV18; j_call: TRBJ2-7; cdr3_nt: TGTGCCAGCTCACCTACCGGGACAGGGAACTACGAGCAGTACTTC; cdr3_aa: CASSPTGTGNYEQYF
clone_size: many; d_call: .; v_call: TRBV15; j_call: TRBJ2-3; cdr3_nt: TGTGCCACCAGCAGAGATCGGGGGGCCACCACAGATACGCAGTATTTT; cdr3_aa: CATSRDRGATTDTQYF
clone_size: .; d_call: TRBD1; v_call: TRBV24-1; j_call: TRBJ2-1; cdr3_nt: TGTGCCACCAGTGATCCCACAGGGGGTCGTTTGAGCTCCTACAATGAGCAGTTCTTC; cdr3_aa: CATSDPTGGRLSSYNEQFF
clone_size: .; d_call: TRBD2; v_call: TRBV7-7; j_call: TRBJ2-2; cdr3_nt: TGTCCCAGCAGCTTACGGGGGGACACCGGGGAGCTGTTTTTT; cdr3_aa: CPSSLRGDTGELFF
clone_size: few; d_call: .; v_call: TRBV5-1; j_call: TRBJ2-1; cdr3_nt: TGCGCCAGCAGCTTGGGCACAGCGTATGAGCAGTTCTTC; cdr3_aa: CASSLGTAYEQFF
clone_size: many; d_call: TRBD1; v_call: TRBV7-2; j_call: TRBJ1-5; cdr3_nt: TGTGCCAGCAGCTTAGCTGGGACAGGGGGCCGGCAGCCCCAGCATTTT; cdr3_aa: CASSLAGTGGRQPQHF
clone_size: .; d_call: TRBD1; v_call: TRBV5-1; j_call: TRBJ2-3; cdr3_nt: TGCGCCAGCAGTCGCCTTGGTACAGGGGTGGCAGATACGCAGTATTTT; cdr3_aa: CASSRLGTGVADTQYF
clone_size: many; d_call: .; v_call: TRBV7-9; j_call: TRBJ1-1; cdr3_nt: TGTGCCAGCAGCTTAGAATCCCAGGTCGGGAACACTGAAGCTTTCTTT; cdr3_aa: CASSLESQVGNTEAFF
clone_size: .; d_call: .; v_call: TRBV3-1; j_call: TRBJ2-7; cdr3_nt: TGTGCCAGCACCCTCAAGGGGGTACTAGGCGAGCAGTACTTC; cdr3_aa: CASTLKGVLGEQYF
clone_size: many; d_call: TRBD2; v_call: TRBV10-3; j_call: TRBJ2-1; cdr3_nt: TGTGCCATCAGTGGGAGCGGGGGGTTAAATGAGCAGTTCTTC; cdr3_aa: CAISGSGGLNEQFF
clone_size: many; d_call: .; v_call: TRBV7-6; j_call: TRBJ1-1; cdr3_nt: TGTGCCAGCAGCTTAGCAGGGTCGGCCACTGAAGCTTTCTTT; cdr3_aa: CASSLAGSATEAFF
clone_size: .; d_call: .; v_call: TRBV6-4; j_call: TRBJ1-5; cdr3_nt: TGTGCCAGCAGTCCGAACCCAATAGGCAATCAGCCCCAGCATTTT; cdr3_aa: CASSPNPIGNQPQHF
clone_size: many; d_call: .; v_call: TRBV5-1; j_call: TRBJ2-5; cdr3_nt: TGCGCCAGCAGCTTGGGACTAGTGGAGACCCAGTACTTC; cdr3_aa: CASSLGLVETQYF
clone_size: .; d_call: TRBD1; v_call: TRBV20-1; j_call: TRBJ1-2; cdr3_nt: TGCAGTGCGCGCGTGGGGGGACAGACCAACCAACTATATGGCTACACCTTC; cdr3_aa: CSARVGGQTNQLYGYTF
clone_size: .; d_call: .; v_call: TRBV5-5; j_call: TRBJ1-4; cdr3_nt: TGTGCCAGCAACACCTATACAGGAAATGAAAAACTGTTTTTT; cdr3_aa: CASNTYTGNEKLFF
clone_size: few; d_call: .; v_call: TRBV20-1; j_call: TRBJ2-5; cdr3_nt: TGCAGTGCTAGTATGGGCGTGTCAGGGTATCTGGAGACCCAGTACTTC; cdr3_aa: CSASMGVSGYLETQYF
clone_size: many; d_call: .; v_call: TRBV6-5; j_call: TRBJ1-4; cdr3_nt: TGTGCCAGCAGTTACTCGACGGGACCTGAAAAACTGTTTTTT; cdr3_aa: CASSYSTGPEKLFF
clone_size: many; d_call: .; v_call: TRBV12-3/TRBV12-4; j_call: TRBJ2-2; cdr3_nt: TGTGCCAGCAGACCTGGGTCTACCGGGGAGCTGTTTTTT; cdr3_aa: CASRPGSTGELFF
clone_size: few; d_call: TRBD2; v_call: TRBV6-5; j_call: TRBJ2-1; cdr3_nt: TGTGCCAGCAGTTCCCCGGGGGGTCATGGAGGGAATGAGCAGTTCTTC; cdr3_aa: CASSSPGGHGGNEQFF
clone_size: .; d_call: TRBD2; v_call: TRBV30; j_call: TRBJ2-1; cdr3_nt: TGTGCCTGGAGACTGTCCTTACTAGCGGGGGGGTCCTACAATGAGCAGTTCTTC; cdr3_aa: CAWRLSLLAGGSYNEQFF
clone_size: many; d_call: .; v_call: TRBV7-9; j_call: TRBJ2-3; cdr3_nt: TGTGCCAGCAGCCCAGCTGGGGGATTCGGGACAGATACGCAGTATTTT; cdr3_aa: CASSPAGGFGTDTQYF
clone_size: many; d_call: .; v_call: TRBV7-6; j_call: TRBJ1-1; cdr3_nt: TGTGCCAGCAGCTTAGAACCGGAGAGGAACACTGAAGCTTTCTTT; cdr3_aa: CASSLEPERNTEAFF
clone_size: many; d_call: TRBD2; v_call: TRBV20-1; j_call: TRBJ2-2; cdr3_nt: TGCAGTGCTAGTCTCCCTAGCGGGGGAACAGACACCGGGGAGCTGTTTTTT; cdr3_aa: CSASLPSGGTDTGELFF
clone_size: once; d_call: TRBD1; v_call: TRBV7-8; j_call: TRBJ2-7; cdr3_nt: TGTGCCAGCAGCCGTGGACCGGGACAGGGCGAATACGAGCAGTACTTC; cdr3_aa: CASSRGPGQGEYEQYF
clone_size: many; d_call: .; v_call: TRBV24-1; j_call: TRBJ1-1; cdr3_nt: TGTGCCACCAGTGAGGTTTATGGAGGCGTTGGAGCTTTCTTT; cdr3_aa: CATSEVYGGVGAFF
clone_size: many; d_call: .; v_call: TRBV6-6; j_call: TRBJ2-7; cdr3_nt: TGTGCCAGCAGTTTTCGACAGGACTACGAGCAGTACTTC; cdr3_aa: CASSFRQDYEQYF
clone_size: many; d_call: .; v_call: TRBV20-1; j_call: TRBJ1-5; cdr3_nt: TGCAGTGCTAGTGTAAGCGACGGCGGCTTCAATCAGCCCCAGCATTTT; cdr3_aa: CSASVSDGGFNQPQHF
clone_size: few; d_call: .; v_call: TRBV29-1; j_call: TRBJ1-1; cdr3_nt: TGCAGCGTTAACCGGGACGCGCCAAAAGCTTTCTTT; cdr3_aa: CSVNRDAPKAFF
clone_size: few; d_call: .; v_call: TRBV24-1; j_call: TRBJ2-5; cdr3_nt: TGTGCCACCAGTGATTCGGTGAAGGACAGCGAGACCCAGTACTTC; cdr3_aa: CATSDSVKDSETQYF
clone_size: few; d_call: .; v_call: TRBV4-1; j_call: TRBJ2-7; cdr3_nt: TGCGCCAGCAGCCAAGCGGATTTAGGGTTCTCCTACGAGCAGTACTTC; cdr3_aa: CASSQADLGFSYEQYF
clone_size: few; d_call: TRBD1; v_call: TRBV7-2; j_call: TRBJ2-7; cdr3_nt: TGTGCCAGCAGCTTAGCGTGGGACAGCTCCTACGAGCAGTACTTC; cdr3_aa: CASSLAWDSSYEQYF